The 20 T cell receptor beta chains given below trace back to one sample, sequenced in a study of blood T cell repertoires in COVID-19. This table comes from immunoSEQ multiplex PCR, and its TCRdb copy is limited to in-frame clones, with some not included. The sample gives about 320,000 clones, 88% of which show up once; less than 6.5% is in the top ten. Sequencing was performed on PBMCs or T cells enriched from blood (not recorded which). All receptors derive from a man aged 30 to 45 who had recovered from COVID-19.

This clone was seen once. A read error may produce the germline difference seen at one junction end. This chain connects TRBV4-1 to TRBJ2-1, with TRBD1 as a possible D gene (5 bases). Germline CDR1 reads MGHRA; CDR2 reads YSYEKL. This CDR3 comprises 16 residues. The CDR3 DNA reads as TGCGCCAGCACCCAACACCAGGGTAACTCCTACAATGAGCAGTTCTTC. Translated, it gives CASTQHQGNSYNEQFF.

With respect to this clone: Other DNA sequences in the sample encode the same CDR3. This chain joins TRBV9 and TRBJ2-1; D perhaps matches TRBD2 (6 bases). The CDR3 consists of 12 residues. With 0 bases removed from V and 10 bases from J, the gap between germline ends came to 8 bases. From germline, CDR1 is SGDLS and CDR2 YYNGEE. In DNA form, the CDR3 reads TGTGCCAGCAGCGTAGCGGCGGGGGAGCAGTTCTTC. Translating it yields CASSVAAGEQFF.

The DNA of the CDR3 is TGTGCCAGCAGAGGGGGAGGGGAAAAACTGTTTTTT. Amino acids: CASRGGGEKLFF. The rearrangement uses TRBV2 and TRBJ1-4; perhaps TRBD1 as D (6 bases). The germline V gene has CDR1 SNHLY and CDR2 FYNNEI. CDR3 length equals 12 residues. Trimming took off 6 bases at V and 8 bases at J, with 10 bases between the two ends.

This rearrangement joins TRBV28 to TRBJ1-6; 12 nucleotides agree with TRBD1. J was trimmed by 10 bases and V by 6 bases; bases with no gene match: 1. CDR1 is MDHEN, CDR2 SYDVKM, per germline. This CDR3 comprises 13 residues. The CDR3 protein is CASSGTGGSPLHF. The CDR3 DNA sequence: TGTGCCAGCAGCGGGACAGGGGGCTCACCCCTCCACTTT.

The genes are TRBV7-2 and TRBJ2-5, with 11 bases fitting TRBD2. This CDR3 comprises 15 residues. Germline lookup yields CDR1 SGHTA and CDR2 FQGNSA. The V segment lost 5 bases and the J segment 4 bases; nucleotides outside the gene matches: 6. The CDR3 spells CASSPRLAGGETQYF. The CDR3 DNA follows: TGTGCCAGCAGCCCCCGTCTAGCGGGGGGAGAGACCCAGTACTTC.

The chain couples TRBV24-1 to TRBJ2-2; TRBD1 matches 9 bases. Losses at the gene ends were 6 bases for V and 8 bases for J; bases not matched to a gene: 24. Germline values: CDR1 KGHDR, CDR2 SFDVKD. CDR3 length: 20 amino acids. This chain's CDR3 is CATSHWTGAEIGGALGELFF. CDR3 coding DNA: TGTGCCACCAGTCACTGGACAGGGGCAGAAATAGGAGGGGCCTTGGGGGAGCTGTTTTTT.

This clone was counted once. The sample carries other DNA sequences with the same CDR3. The chain links TRBV9 to TRBJ2-7, with 8 positions matching TRBD1. V was pared by 0 bases and J by 4 bases, with 3 bases of the junction left unmatched. Germline V gene sequence: CDR1 SGDLS, CDR2 YYNGEE. CDR3 length equals 14 residues. The CDR3, as DNA: TGTGCCAGCAGCGTAGGGCAGGGGGCTTACGAGCAGTACTTC. It is translated as CASSVGQGAYEQYF.

The chain uses TRBV7-8 and TRBJ1-3; no clear D. The germline V gene encodes CDR1 SGHVS and CDR2 FQNEAQ. The ends were cut back, 1 base at V and 0 bases at J, with 13 bases in the middle. CDR3 length equals 17 residues. CDR3 protein: CASSLVSRGISGNTIYF. The CDR3 bases are TGTGCCAGCAGCTTAGTTTCTCGGGGAATCTCTGGAAACACCATATATTTT.

V usage is TRBV13 and J usage is TRBJ2-7; 11 bases match TRBD1. V gave up 9 bases and J gave up 4 bases; unmatched junction bases: 5. This CDR3 is 13 amino acids long. Germline loops: CDR1 PRHDT, CDR2 FYEKMQ (reference sequence). The CDR3 DNA reads as TGTGCCAGAAACCGGGACAGGGGGTACGAGCAGTACTTC. This codes for CARNRDRGYEQYF.

The chain carries TRBV6-6 and TRBJ1-2; the match to TRBD1 covers 7 bases. CDR1 is MNHNY, CDR2 SVGAGI, per germline (reference sequence). This CDR3 contains 12 residues. The trim removed 8 bases at V and 8 bases at J, leaving 8 bases unmatched. The CDR3 loop is CASDNRGGGYTF. The CDR3 coding sequence is TGTGCCAGCGATAACAGGGGCGGCGGCTACACCTTC.

This chain uses TRBV28 with TRBJ2-1; TRBD2 matches at 8 bases. The CDR3 totals 19 residues. Germline V gene data show CDR1 as MDHEN and CDR2 as SYDVKM. The ends lost 5 bases at V and 6 bases at J; junction bases unmatched: 21. The CDR3 protein is CASSPLRGAGATKGNEQFF. In DNA form, the CDR3 reads TGTGCCAGCAGTCCACTCAGGGGAGCGGGGGCCACAAAGGGCAATGAGCAGTTCTTC.

The genes are TRBV4-2 and TRBJ2-1; 11 nucleotides match TRBD2. Germline CDR1 and CDR2: LGHNA and YNFKEQ. The ends lost 4 bases at V and 10 bases at J; junction bases unmatched: 15. The CDR3 spans 17 residues. The chain's CDR3 is CASSPLDHSGGAGEQFF. The CDR3 DNA reads as TGTGCCAGCAGCCCCCTTGACCATAGCGGGGGGGCGGGGGAGCAGTTCTTC.

For the CDR3, the DNA is TGTGCCAGCAGCCCCGGTCCACCGGGGGGCACAGATACGCAGTATTTT. Translated, it gives CASSPGPPGGTDTQYF. The J gene is TRBJ2-3, the V gene TRBV5-4; D might be TRBD2 (6 bases). Germline V gives CDR1 SGHNT, CDR2 YYREEE (reference sequence). The CDR3 runs 16 residues. V was clipped by 4 bases and J by 1 base, with 16 bases between them.

The V and J genes are TRBV4-1 and TRBJ2-1, with D possibly matching TRBD2 (6 bases). The length of the CDR3 is 16 residues. The germline CDR1 and CDR2 sequences are MGHRA and YSYEKL. With 3 bases removed from V and 4 bases from J, the gap between germline ends came to 16 bases. The CDR3: CASSQRGPLPYNEQFF. The DNA of the CDR3 is TGCGCCAGCAGCCAGCGGGGACCCCTCCCTTACAATGAGCAGTTCTTC.

The chain joins TRBV6-5 to TRBJ2-1; maybe TRBD2 (6 bases). This CDR3 is built from 14 residues. CDR1 MNHEY and CDR2 SVGAGI come from the germline V gene. Trimming pared 8 bases from V and 6 bases from J, leaving 17 bases between. The CDR3 loop is CASGIERGFNEQFF. The CDR3 nucleotides read TGTGCCAGCGGAATAGAACGGGGGTTCAATGAGCAGTTCTTC.

The genes are TRBV9 and TRBJ2-2; D is perhaps TRBD2 (5 bases). From germline, CDR1 is SGDLS and CDR2 YYNGEE. V was pared by 0 bases and J by 0 bases, with 9 bases between. This CDR3 has 16 amino acids. For the CDR3, the DNA is TGTGCCAGCAGCGTAGGTCGACTATCGAACACCGGGGAGCTGTTTTTT. As protein: CASSVGRLSNTGELFF.

This clone is a singleton in its sample. The chain has TRBV3-1 (or the pseudogene TRBV3-2) and TRBJ1-3; D might be TRBD1 (5 bases). CDR3 length equals 16 residues. V dropped 5 bases and J dropped 2 bases, with 16 bases sitting between them. CDR1 is LGHDT and CDR2 is YNNKEL in the germline V gene (reference sequence). The DNA of the CDR3 is TGTGCCAGCAGCATACCCGCGGGACGGACTGGAAACACCATATATTTT. Protein: CASSIPAGRTGNTIYF.

The V and J genes are TRBV13 and TRBJ2-1; 10 bases are shared with TRBD2. CDR1 and CDR2 (germline): PRHDT, FYEKMQ (reference sequence). The V gene end was trimmed by 5 bases and the J gene end by 6 bases; junction bases not matched to a gene: 7. CDR3 length: 15 residues. The CDR3 nucleotides are TGTGCCAGCAGCCGCGAGCGGGGGGGGAGCAATGAGCAGTTCTTC. Translating gives CASSRERGGSNEQFF.

V is TRBV10-1 and J is TRBJ2-1; TRBD2 matches at 8 bases. V shed 0 bases, J shed 16 bases, and the junction held 11 bases outside the gene matches. The CDR3 is 14 amino acids. The germline CDR1 and CDR2 sequences are WNHNN and SYGVQD (reference sequence). Here the CDR3 reads CASSESRGARGSFF. The CDR3 bases are TGCGCCAGCAGTGAGTCGCGGGGGGCCAGGGGCAGTTTCTTC.

J is TRBJ1-2 and V is TRBV5-1; D gene ambiguous. Germline CDR1 is SGHRS and CDR2 is YFSETQ. The CDR3 runs to 11 residues. The germline V and J ends were trimmed by 3 bases and 8 bases, with 8 bases remaining between them. The CDR3 region is CASSWSGGYTF. CDR3 nucleotide sequence: TGCGCCAGCAGCTGGAGCGGGGGCTACACCTTC.